The 14 T cell receptor beta chains below all came from one sample that was sequenced in a study of T cell changes during pregnancy in multiple sclerosis. The table came from immunoSEQ multiplex PCR; TCRdb's copy has only in-frame clones and leaves some out. The sample contains 40,000 to 60,000 clones, approximately 94% of which appear only once. The sequences come from CD4+ T cells from peripheral blood mononuclear cells, collected before pregnancy. The receptors here all came from a female donor with multiple sclerosis, enrolled in a pregnancy study.

The chain has TRBV7-2 and TRBJ2-2, with D uncertain. The CDR3 consists of 14 residues. V shed 10 bases and J shed 1 base, with 13 bases lying between them. Germline values: CDR1 SGHTA, CDR2 FQGNSA. CDR3 coding DNA: TGTGCCACAAGCGTACACTGGAACACCGGGGAGCTGTTTTTT. As protein: CATSVHWNTGELFF.

In DNA form, the CDR3 reads TGTGCCAGCAGTTACGGGCCATCCTTGGGCCGGGGCTACACCTTC. Translating gives CASSYGPSLGRGYTF. The V call is TRBV6-5, the J call TRBJ1-2; D not certain. The germline V and J ends were trimmed by 2 bases and 8 bases, with 18 bases remaining between them. CDR1 is MNHEY and CDR2 is SVGAGI in the germline V gene. The CDR3 extends over 15 amino acids.

The chain carries TRBV11-3 and TRBJ2-1; TRBD2 agrees at 9 bases. Germline V gives CDR1 SGHNT, CDR2 YENEEA. V lost 3 bases and J lost 4; bases outside the gene matches: 1. CDR3 length equals 14 residues. The CDR3 sequence: CASSLTSGYNEQFF. The CDR3 coding sequence is TGTGCCAGCAGCTTGACTAGCGGTTACAATGAGCAGTTCTTC. The variable domain in full, completed from reference TRBV11-3 and TRBJ2-1, reads EAGVVQSPRYKIIEKKQPVAFWCNPISGHNTLYWYLQNLGQGPELLIRYENEEAVDDSQLPKDRFSAERLKGVDSTLKIQPAELGDSAVYLCASSLTSGYNEQFFGPGTRLTVL.

To note about this clone: The identical CDR3 is also encoded by other nucleotide sequences in the sample. V and J are TRBV25-1 and TRBJ2-1; TRBD2 matches at 7 bases. V lost 5 bases to trimming and J lost 9 bases; unmatched junction nucleotides: 7. From germline, CDR1 is MGHDK and CDR2 SYGVNS. The CDR3 is made up of 13 amino acids. The chain's CDR3 is CASSLPGLREQFF. The CDR3 DNA reads TGTGCCAGCAGTTTACCGGGACTACGTGAGCAGTTCTTC.

The V and J genes are TRBV5-6 and TRBJ1-2, with D perhaps TRBD1 (5 bases). Germline V gives CDR1 SGHDT, CDR2 YYEEEE. The CDR3 consists of 17 residues. The germline V and J ends were trimmed by 5 bases and 7 bases, with 27 bases remaining between them. The CDR3 here is CASRTLGEAGRSSGYTF. The CDR3 DNA reads as TGTGCCAGCAGAACCCTGGGTGAGGCAGGGAGGAGCTCTGGCTACACCTTC.

This clone was recorded a few times. The genes are TRBV5-1 and TRBJ1-3, with D possibly matching TRBD1 (5 bases). V lost 2 bases and J lost 0, with 12 bases in between. The CDR3 is 16 residues long. Germline V gene data show CDR1 as SGHRS and CDR2 as YFSETQ. CDR3 amino acids: CASSLGTGISGNTIYF. Here the CDR3 DNA reads TGCGCCAGCAGCTTAGGAACAGGCATCTCTGGAAACACCATATATTTT.

The gene calls are TRBV19 and TRBJ2-1; maybe TRBD2 (6 bases). This CDR3 is 14 amino acids long. Trimming removed 1 base from V and 4 bases from J, with 8 bases in between. The germline CDR1 and CDR2 sequences are LNHDA and SQIVND (reference sequence). CDR3 amino acids: CASSIGGVYNEQFF. CDR3 nucleotide sequence: TGTGCCAGTAGTATAGGGGGGGTTTACAATGAGCAGTTCTTC.

The chain is built from TRBV7-9 and TRBJ2-1; TRBD2 agrees at 7 bases. The CDR3 spans 14 residues. CDR1 is SEHNR and CDR2 is FQNEAQ in the germline V gene (reference sequence). Trimming cost V 1 base and J 10 bases; bases outside gene matches: 7. In nucleotides, the CDR3 is TGTGCCAGCAGCTTAGTGGGGGGGGTGGGAGAGCAGTTCTTC. Translating it yields CASSLVGGVGEQFF.

The V call is TRBV6-1, the J call TRBJ2-2; 7 bases agree with TRBD1. The CDR3 is made up of 16 amino acids. With V trimmed by 4 bases and J by 1 base, 6 bases remained unmatched. Germline CDR1 and CDR2: MNHNS and SASEGT. The CDR3 is CASSGPAGGNTGELFF. The DNA for the CDR3 is TGTGCCAGCAGTGGACCCGCAGGGGGGAACACCGGGGAGCTGTTTTTT.

The rearrangement links TRBV2 to TRBJ2-5, with 9 bases aligning to TRBD1. CDR3 size: 15 residues. Losses at the gene ends were 6 bases for V and 2 bases for J; bases not matched to a gene: 7. Germline V gives CDR1 SNHLY, CDR2 FYNNEI. CDR3 nucleotide sequence: TGTGCCAGCAGCGCGGACAGGGGAGGACAAGAGACCCAGTACTTC. It yields the protein CASSADRGGQETQYF.

The chain's CDR3 is CASNGGPSTDTQYF. The DNA of the CDR3 is TGTGCCAGTAATGGCGGGCCCAGCACAGATACGCAGTATTTT. This chain connects TRBV19 to TRBJ2-3, with D possibly matching TRBD2 (5 bases). V lost 7 bases, J lost 0 bases, and 11 bases lay in between. The CDR3 has 14 amino acids. Germline assignment: CDR1 LNHDA and CDR2 SQIVND (reference sequence).

In this sample, this clone turned up once. The chain employs TRBV6-4 and TRBJ2-3, with TRBD2 matching 7 bases. Unmatched junction bases numbered 2, after V lost 2 bases and J lost 0 bases. The CDR3 has 15 amino acids. CDR1 and CDR2 (germline): MRHNA, SNTAGT. In DNA, the CDR3 is TGTGCCAGCAGTGACGTAGCGGGTAGCACAGATACGCAGTATTTT. It specifies CASSDVAGSTDTQYF.

The V gene is TRBV5-1, the J gene TRBJ1-1; D is unclear. The germline gives CDR1 SGHRS, CDR2 YFSETQ. V dropped 4 bases and J dropped 3 bases, with 22 bases sitting between them. The CDR3 loop spans 17 amino acids. The CDR3 here is CASSEGPGFSSDTEAFF. In nucleotides, the CDR3 is TGCGCCAGCAGCGAAGGTCCGGGGTTCTCTTCAGACACTGAAGCTTTCTTT.

This clone was counted a few times. The chain couples TRBV7-6 to TRBJ2-7; TRBD2 matches at 8 bases. The CDR3 runs 15 residues. Germline loops: CDR1 SGHVS, CDR2 FNYEAQ. The ends lost 2 bases at V and 4 bases at J; junction bases unmatched: 7. CDR3 bases: TGTGCCAGCAGCTTAATGGAAACTAGCGGATACGAGCAGTACTTC. It codes for CASSLMETSGYEQYF.